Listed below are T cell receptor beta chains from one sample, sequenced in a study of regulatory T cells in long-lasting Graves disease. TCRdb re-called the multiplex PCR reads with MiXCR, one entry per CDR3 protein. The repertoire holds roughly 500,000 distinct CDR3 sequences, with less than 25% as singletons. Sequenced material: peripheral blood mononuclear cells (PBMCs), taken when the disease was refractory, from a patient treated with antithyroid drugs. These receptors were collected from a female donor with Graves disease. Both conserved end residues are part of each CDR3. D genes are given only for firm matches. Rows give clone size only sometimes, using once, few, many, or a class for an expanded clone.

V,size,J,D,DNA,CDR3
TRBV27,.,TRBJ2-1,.,TGTGCCAGCAGTTCCCCAGCAAGCTCCTACAATGAGCAGTTCTTC,CASSSPASSYNEQFF
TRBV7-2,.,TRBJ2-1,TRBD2,TGTGCCAGCAGCTTATCTAGCGGGAATTACAATGAGCAGTTCTTC,CASSLSSGNYNEQFF
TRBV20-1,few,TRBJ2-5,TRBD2,TGCAGTGCTAGGTTTAGCGGGGTTGGCGCGGAGACCCAGTACTTC,CSARFSGVGAETQYF
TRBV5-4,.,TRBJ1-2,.,TGTACCAGCAGCCCTGACACTGGCTATGGCTACACCTTC,CTSSPDTGYGYTF
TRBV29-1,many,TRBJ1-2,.,TGCAGCGTCACCACGGATTATGGCTACACCTTC,CSVTTDYGYTF
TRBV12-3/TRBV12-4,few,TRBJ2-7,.,TGTGCCAGCAGGTCCGGGACACTCGACGGGGAGCAGTACTTC,CASRSGTLDGEQYF
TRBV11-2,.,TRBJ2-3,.,TGTGCCAGCAGCTTAGTACGAGCTCCTAGCACAGATACGCAGTATTTT,CASSLVRAPSTDTQYF
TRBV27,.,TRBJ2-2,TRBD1,TGTGCCAGCAGTTTACCGACGACAGGGACCGGGGAGCTGTTTTTT,CASSLPTTGTGELFF
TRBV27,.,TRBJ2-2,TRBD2,TGTGCCAGCAGTTTAACGTTAGGGCTAGCGGGAGACCACGGGGAGCTGTTTTTT,CASSLTLGLAGDHGELFF
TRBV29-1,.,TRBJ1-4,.,TGCAGCGTTTATGATGAAAAACTGCTTTTT,CSVYDEKLLF
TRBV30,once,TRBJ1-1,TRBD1,TGTGTCTGGAGTGAGTCTGGGACAGGGAGAAAGAACACTGAAGCTTTCTTT,CVWSESGTGRKNTEAFF